This T cell receptor (beta chain) derives from a study of T cell repertoires in cytomegalovirus infection. TCRdb ran MiXCR on the reads and lists one entry per CDR3 protein. The profile shows fewer than 300,000 distinct CDR3 sequences, roughly a quarter of them singletons. In germline, CDR1 is SGHVS, CDR2 FNYEAQ. V lost 5 bases, J lost 2 bases, and 13 bases lay in between. The CDR3 is 14 residues long. This TCR was recovered from a human donor in good health (CMV status not recorded). Some clones in this sample may be carry-over from other donors' samples. Sequences were obtained from PBMCs. The J gene is TRBJ2-7, the V gene TRBV7-6, with a tentative D call TRBD2 (5 bases). The CDR3 region is CASSANGETYEQYF. CDR3 in DNA: TGTGCCAGCAGCGCCAACGGGGAAACCTACGAGCAGTACTTC.